The rows below give T cell receptor beta chains drawn from one sample of a study of blood T cell repertoires in COVID-19. Sequencing was performed with immunoSEQ multiplex PCR; in TCRdb, only in-frame clones are kept and a portion is missing. Here the sample spans 60,000 or so clones, about 90% being singletons. Input material: peripheral blood. These receptor sequences come from a man aged 55 to 70 with active COVID-19. Each CDR3 is given with its conserved first and last residue. The D gene is left open where the match is weak. The size of a clone is reported for some rows only, either as once, few or many, or as a class for expanded clones.

cdr3_aa: CASQGARNTEAFF
cdr3_nt: TGTGCCAGCCAGGGGGCGCGGAACACTGAAGCTTTCTTT
v_call: TRBV28
j_call: TRBJ1-1
clone_size: NA
d_call: TRBD1

cdr3_aa: CASPPGTGDYGYTF
cdr3_nt: TGTGCCAGCCCACCCGGGACAGGGGACTATGGCTACACCTTC
v_call: TRBV21-1
j_call: TRBJ1-2
clone_size: NA
d_call: NA

cdr3_aa: CASSEGRANSGNTIYF
cdr3_nt: TGTGCCAGCAGTGAAGGGCGGGCCAACTCTGGAAACACCATATATTTT
v_call: TRBV2
j_call: TRBJ1-3
clone_size: NA
d_call: NA

cdr3_aa: CASSSRGGNGYEQYF
cdr3_nt: TGTGCCAGCAGCTCCAGGGGAGGGAATGGCTACGAGCAGTACTTC
v_call: TRBV13
j_call: TRBJ2-7
clone_size: NA
d_call: NA

cdr3_aa: CSGELNTEAFF
cdr3_nt: TGCAGTGGAGAATTGAACACTGAAGCTTTCTTT
v_call: TRBV20-1
j_call: TRBJ1-1
clone_size: NA
d_call: NA

cdr3_aa: CASSEVAGLNYGYTF
cdr3_nt: TGTGCCAGCAGTGAAGTGGCAGGGCTCAACTATGGCTACACCTTC
v_call: TRBV6-1
j_call: TRBJ1-2
clone_size: once
d_call: NA

cdr3_aa: CASSLRPRQIQGGTDTQYF
cdr3_nt: TGTGCCAGCAGTTTACGCCCAAGACAGATTCAAGGGGGCACAGATACGCAGTATTTT
v_call: TRBV27
j_call: TRBJ2-3
clone_size: NA
d_call: NA

cdr3_aa: CASSRTVGHSGANVLTF
cdr3_nt: TGTGCCAGCAGTCGGACTGTGGGCCACTCTGGGGCCAACGTCCTGACTTTC
v_call: TRBV7-3
j_call: TRBJ2-6
clone_size: NA
d_call: NA

cdr3_aa: CASSLAGERTDTQYF
cdr3_nt: TGTGCCAGCAGCTTAGCAGGGGAAAGGACAGATACGCAGTATTTT
v_call: TRBV7-8
j_call: TRBJ2-3
clone_size: NA
d_call: NA

cdr3_aa: CASSLGGASYNEQFF
cdr3_nt: TGTGCCAGCAGCTTGGGGGGGGCTTCCTACAATGAGCAGTTCTTC
v_call: TRBV11-2
j_call: TRBJ2-1
clone_size: NA
d_call: NA

cdr3_aa: CASSSRQGGRDTQYF
cdr3_nt: TGTGCCAGTAGTTCCCGGCAGGGAGGTCGAGATACGCAGTATTTT
v_call: TRBV19
j_call: TRBJ2-3
clone_size: NA
d_call: NA

cdr3_aa: CASSIRREAEAFF
cdr3_nt: TGTGCCAGTAGTATACGGCGGGAAGCTGAAGCTTTCTTT
v_call: TRBV19
j_call: TRBJ1-1
clone_size: few
d_call: NA

cdr3_aa: CASSPPGQRFYEQYF
cdr3_nt: TGTGCCAGCTCACCGCCGGGACAGCGGTTCTACGAGCAGTACTTC
v_call: TRBV18
j_call: TRBJ2-7
clone_size: once
d_call: TRBD1

cdr3_aa: CASSELGNTEAFF
cdr3_nt: TGCGCCAGCAGTGAGCTCGGGAACACTGAAGCTTTCTTT
v_call: TRBV10-2
j_call: TRBJ1-1
clone_size: NA
d_call: NA

cdr3_aa: CARDDSTWYQETQYF
cdr3_nt: TGTGCCAGGGATGACAGCACCTGGTACCAAGAGACCCAGTACTTC
v_call: TRBV2
j_call: TRBJ2-5
clone_size: NA
d_call: NA

cdr3_aa: CASSRGGRSPLHF
cdr3_nt: TGTGCCAGCAGCAGGGGAGGCCGTTCACCCCTCCACTTT
v_call: TRBV5-4
j_call: TRBJ1-6
clone_size: NA
d_call: NA

cdr3_aa: CATSDLRSYTGELFF
cdr3_nt: TGTGCCACCAGTGATCTTAGATCCTACACCGGGGAGCTGTTTTTT
v_call: TRBV24-1
j_call: TRBJ2-2
clone_size: NA
d_call: NA

cdr3_aa: CASSLGRQGSEQYF
cdr3_nt: TGCGCCAGCAGCTTGGGTAGACAGGGCAGCGAGCAGTACTTC
v_call: TRBV5-1
j_call: TRBJ2-7
clone_size: NA
d_call: TRBD1

cdr3_aa: CASSLGLAGRNEQFF
cdr3_nt: TGTGCTAGCAGCTTAGGACTAGCGGGGAGGAATGAGCAGTTCTTC
v_call: TRBV7-7
j_call: TRBJ2-1
clone_size: NA
d_call: TRBD2

cdr3_aa: CASSQDWGQGLSDTQYF
cdr3_nt: TGCGCCAGCAGCCAAGATTGGGGACAGGGTCTGTCAGATACGCAGTATTTT
v_call: TRBV4-3
j_call: TRBJ2-3
clone_size: NA
d_call: TRBD1

cdr3_aa: CASSPGQGTGNTIYF
cdr3_nt: TGTGCCAGCAGTCCCGGACAGGGCACAGGAAACACCATATATTTT
v_call: TRBV6-5
j_call: TRBJ1-3
clone_size: NA
d_call: TRBD1

cdr3_aa: CASSSGTSGGNTQYF
cdr3_nt: TGCGCCAGCAGCTCCGGGACTAGCGGGGGCAATACGCAGTATTTT
v_call: TRBV5-1
j_call: TRBJ2-3
clone_size: NA
d_call: TRBD2

cdr3_aa: CASSQFQGYYGYTF
cdr3_nt: TGTGCCAGCAGCCAATTTCAGGGCTACTATGGCTACACCTTC
v_call: TRBV4-2
j_call: TRBJ1-2
clone_size: NA
d_call: NA

cdr3_aa: CASSLRSNQPQHF
cdr3_nt: TGTGCCAGCAGCCTGCGGAGCAATCAGCCCCAGCATTTT
v_call: TRBV6-6
j_call: TRBJ1-5
clone_size: NA
d_call: NA

cdr3_aa: CASSRDSYSNQPQHF
cdr3_nt: TGTGCCAGCTCAAGGGACAGCTATAGCAATCAGCCCCAGCATTTT
v_call: TRBV18
j_call: TRBJ1-5
clone_size: few
d_call: TRBD1

cdr3_aa: CASRTGVTEAFF
cdr3_nt: TGTGCCAGTCGTACAGGGGTAACTGAAGCTTTCTTT
v_call: TRBV28
j_call: TRBJ1-1
clone_size: NA
d_call: TRBD1

cdr3_aa: CATSEPGAQYF
cdr3_nt: TGTGCCACCAGTGAACCGGGGGCCCAGTACTTC
v_call: TRBV24-1
j_call: TRBJ2-5
clone_size: NA
d_call: NA

cdr3_aa: CASSFRGYTEAFF
cdr3_nt: TGCGCCAGCAGCTTTAGGGGGTATACTGAAGCTTTCTTT
v_call: TRBV5-1
j_call: TRBJ1-1
clone_size: once
d_call: NA

cdr3_aa: CASSTHRGGMNTEAFF
cdr3_nt: TGTGCCAGCAGCACACACAGGGGGGGGATGAACACTGAAGCTTTCTTT
v_call: TRBV9
j_call: TRBJ1-1
clone_size: NA
d_call: TRBD1

cdr3_aa: CATSTRGFDYGYTF
cdr3_nt: TGTGCCACAAGTACCCGAGGGTTTGACTATGGCTACACCTTC
v_call: TRBV5-8
j_call: TRBJ1-2
clone_size: NA
d_call: NA

cdr3_aa: CASSIGTGRNSPLHF
cdr3_nt: TGTGCCAGTAGTATCGGGACAGGGAGAAATTCACCCCTCCACTTT
v_call: TRBV19
j_call: TRBJ1-6
clone_size: few
d_call: TRBD1

cdr3_aa: CASSITGVTDTQYF
cdr3_nt: TGTGCCAGTAGTATCACGGGGGTCACAGATACGCAGTATTTT
v_call: TRBV19
j_call: TRBJ2-3
clone_size: NA
d_call: NA

cdr3_aa: CASSQVDLGVHEQYF
cdr3_nt: TGCGCCAGCAGCCAAGTTGACCTCGGAGTACACGAGCAGTACTTC
v_call: TRBV4-1
j_call: TRBJ2-7
clone_size: NA
d_call: NA

cdr3_aa: CASSYSRGRDGYTF
cdr3_nt: TGTGCCAGCAGTTACTCGCGGGGGCGCGATGGCTACACCTTC
v_call: TRBV6-6
j_call: TRBJ1-2
clone_size: NA
d_call: NA

cdr3_aa: CASSTGTPPTDTQYF
cdr3_nt: TGTGCCAGTTCCACCGGGACTCCCCCCACAGATACGCAGTATTTT
v_call: TRBV19
j_call: TRBJ2-3
clone_size: NA
d_call: NA

cdr3_aa: CASRQGEAGNTIYF
cdr3_nt: TGTGCCAGCAGGCAGGGTGAAGCTGGAAACACCATATATTTT
v_call: TRBV6-5
j_call: TRBJ1-3
clone_size: NA
d_call: NA

cdr3_aa: CASSAFSGTGTEQYF
cdr3_nt: TGTGCCAGTAGTGCCTTCTCCGGGACAGGGACCGAGCAGTACTTC
v_call: TRBV19
j_call: TRBJ2-7
clone_size: few
d_call: TRBD1

cdr3_aa: CASSQALTAGGYGYTF
cdr3_nt: TGTGCTAGCAGCCAAGCACTGACAGCAGGGGGGTATGGCTACACCTTC
v_call: TRBV7-7
j_call: TRBJ1-2
clone_size: NA
d_call: TRBD1

cdr3_aa: CASVRGPGQGGGGYTF
cdr3_nt: TGTGCCAGCGTTAGGGGCCCGGGACAGGGAGGAGGTGGCTACACCTTC
v_call: TRBV6-6
j_call: TRBJ1-2
clone_size: NA
d_call: TRBD1

cdr3_aa: CASSAGLAGGRRGEQYF
cdr3_nt: TGTGCCAGCAGCGCGGGACTAGCGGGAGGGCGAAGGGGTGAGCAGTACTTC
v_call: TRBV9
j_call: TRBJ2-7
clone_size: NA
d_call: TRBD2

cdr3_aa: CASSETRETQYF
cdr3_nt: TGTGCCAGCAGCGAGACTAGAGAGACCCAGTACTTC
v_call: TRBV7-2
j_call: TRBJ2-5
clone_size: NA
d_call: NA

cdr3_aa: CASSIGPSQAGYTF
cdr3_nt: TGTGCCAGTAGTATAGGCCCCAGCCAGGCCGGCTACACCTTC
v_call: TRBV19
j_call: TRBJ1-2
clone_size: NA
d_call: NA

cdr3_aa: CASSRTLGGLSGANVLTF
cdr3_nt: TGTGCCAGTAGTAGGACTCTAGGGGGCCTCTCTGGGGCCAACGTCCTGACTTTC
v_call: TRBV19
j_call: TRBJ2-6
clone_size: NA
d_call: TRBD1

cdr3_aa: CARSDTSGGAQFF
cdr3_nt: TGTGCCAGAAGCGATACTAGCGGGGGCGCCCAGTTCTTC
v_call: TRBV5-3
j_call: TRBJ2-1
clone_size: NA
d_call: TRBD2

cdr3_aa: CASSGTGVGEQYF
cdr3_nt: TGCGCCAGCAGTGGGACAGGGGTGGGCGAGCAGTACTTC
v_call: TRBV10-1
j_call: TRBJ2-7
clone_size: few
d_call: TRBD1

cdr3_aa: CASSQPGQGAYEQYF
cdr3_nt: TGTGCCAGCAGCCAGCCGGGACAGGGGGCCTACGAGCAGTACTTC
v_call: TRBV3-1/TRBV3-2
j_call: TRBJ2-7
clone_size: NA
d_call: TRBD1

cdr3_aa: CASSLAGGNTIYF
cdr3_nt: TGTGCCAGCAGCTTGGCCGGGGGAAACACCATATATTTT
v_call: TRBV5-4
j_call: TRBJ1-3
clone_size: few
d_call: NA

cdr3_aa: CASRLQGTEAFF
cdr3_nt: TGTGCCAGCAGACTACAGGGCACTGAAGCTTTCTTT
v_call: TRBV6-6
j_call: TRBJ1-1
clone_size: NA
d_call: NA

cdr3_aa: CSARANEKLFF
cdr3_nt: TGCAGCGCCCGAGCTAATGAAAAACTGTTTTTT
v_call: TRBV29-1
j_call: TRBJ1-4
clone_size: few
d_call: NA

cdr3_aa: CASSLAQVGTDTQYF
cdr3_nt: TGTGCCAGCAGTTTGGCACAGGTTGGGACAGATACGCAGTATTTT
v_call: TRBV28
j_call: TRBJ2-3
clone_size: NA
d_call: NA

cdr3_aa: CASRVYGVTSYTF
cdr3_nt: TGTGCCAGCAGAGTATACGGGGTAACCAGCTACACCTTC
v_call: TRBV2
j_call: TRBJ1-2
clone_size: NA
d_call: NA

cdr3_aa: CASSSDSQPQHF
cdr3_nt: TGTGCCAGCAGTTCTGACAGTCAGCCCCAGCATTTT
v_call: TRBV6-2/TRBV6-3
j_call: TRBJ1-5
clone_size: NA
d_call: NA

cdr3_aa: CASSVVGGGSYNEQFF
cdr3_nt: TGTGCCAGCAGCGTAGTAGGCGGGGGCTCCTACAATGAGCAGTTCTTC
v_call: TRBV9
j_call: TRBJ2-1
clone_size: NA
d_call: TRBD2